This paragraph covers one TCR beta chain sequence. Assay used: immunoSEQ multiplex PCR; TCRdb lists only in-frame clones, some missing. The sample yields about 660,000 clones, 80% to 90% seen once. The sample comes from a study of shared T cell receptors in the human thymus. The CDR3 totals 16 residues. V lost 4 bases to trimming and J lost 7 bases, with 20 bases between them. Germline V gene sequence: CDR1 LGHNT, CDR2 FRNRAP. These sequences were also reported in another study, on human thymus T cells. Per that study: All donors were healthy Finnish infants who were undergoing corrective surgery to treat congenital heart defects. Resections from corrective heart surgery supplied the thymus tissue. Apparent skewing of V and J gene usage characterized both thymic and blood repertoires.

The V and J genes are TRBV12-5 and TRBJ2-1; D unclear. This receptor was obtained from a boy in the first two years of life with a congenital heart defect. Sequenced input: thymocytes. The CDR3 DNA follows: TGTGCTAGTGGTTCCCTCGTAACAAACCCTTTGAATGAGCAGTTCTTC. Its translation: CASGSLVTNPLNEQFF.